This TCR beta chain comes out of a study of blood T cell repertoires in COVID-19. Overall study context: PBMCs, B-cell-depleted T cells, or T cells provided the cDNA or gDNA that made up the material.

The CDR3 has 15 residues. V was shortened by 3 bases and J by 0 bases, with 9 bases between the two germline ends. Germline V CDR1 and CDR2: SGDLS, YYNGEE. How the authors handled the data: Estimates of nucleated cell counts were drawn from the amplification of reference gene primers. Some clones are missing from TCRdb's copy, which holds only in-frame ones; the method was immunoSEQ multiplex PCR. V, J and clone size are those of that table, while D and trimming were read from the DNA. The sample consists of fewer than 400,000 clones, roughly 90% of them appearing once. Patients from Seattle were sampled longitudinally, starting during active infection.

Sequencing input: peripheral blood. The chain has TRBV9 and TRBJ2-2; D may be TRBD2 (6 bases). The receptor was isolated from a woman between 25 and 40 years old with COVID-19, enrolled during active disease. The CDR3 loop is CASSEGLANTGELFF. CDR3 bases: TGTGCCAGCAGCGAGGGACTCGCGAACACCGGGGAGCTGTTTTTT. Complete variable domain (other parts from reference TRBV9 and TRBJ2-2): DSGVTQTPKHLITATGQRVTLRCSPRSGDLSVYWYQQSLDQGLQFLIQYYNGEERAKGNILERFSAQQFPDLHSELNLSSLELGDSALYFCASSEGLANTGELFFGEGSRLTVL.